This entry describes one T cell receptor beta chain. Original handling: Cell counts per sample came from amplifying reference gene primers. Clones were read by immunoSEQ multiplex PCR, and TCRdb kept only the in-frame ones, dropping some. The V and J calls and clone size were taken over from that table, and D and trimming were inferred from the DNA. Of approximately 360,000 clones listed, over 75% are singletons. These data originate in a study of blood T cell repertoires in COVID-19. Those who participated ranged in age from roughly 18 to 89 years and resided in under 25 US areas. Cohort placement rested on clinical history that participants reported themselves. The germline CDR1 and CDR2 sequences are LGHDT and YNNKEL (reference sequence). The CDR3 totals 14 residues. Trimming removed 4 bases from V and 3 bases from J; junction bases left unmatched: 2.

This receptor was obtained from a woman younger than 45 with acute COVID-19. Sequenced input: PBMCs or T cells enriched from blood (not recorded which). V is TRBV3-1 (or the pseudogene TRBV3-2) and J is TRBJ2-7; TRBD1 matches 11 bases. The CDR3 DNA reads TGTGCCAGCAGCCCCGGGACAGGGGGCTACGAGCAGTACTTC. Translating gives CASSPGTGGYEQYF.